The 14 T cell receptor beta chains listed next were all sequenced from one sample in a study of cytomegalovirus exposure and HLA in healthy donors. PCR used 60 Vbeta primers and 13 Jbeta primers. Measured with immunoSEQ multiplex PCR; TCRdb has only the in-frame clones, and not every one. The sample lists around 90,000 clones; roughly 77% were seen once. Material: PBMCs. These receptors all stem from a human donor in good health.

The V gene is TRBV7-9, the J gene TRBJ2-1, with D tentatively TRBD2 (7 bases). CDR3 size: 15 residues. The germline CDR1 and CDR2 sequences are SEHNR and FQNEAQ (reference sequence). The ends were cut back, 3 bases at V and 5 bases at J, with 14 bases in the middle. CDR3 in amino acids: CASSFLGGGDNEQFF. The CDR3 DNA follows: TGTGCCAGCAGCTTTTTAGGAGGGGGGGACAATGAGCAGTTCTTC.

The table lists this clone with a count of one. The rearrangement joins TRBV6-1 to TRBJ2-5; TRBD1 might be the D (5 bases). Germline values: CDR1 MNHNS, CDR2 SASEGT. The ends were cut back, 1 base at V and 4 bases at J, with 10 bases in the middle. The CDR3 length is 14 residues. CDR3 sequence: CASSEGRVGETQYF. For the CDR3, the DNA is TGTGCCAGCAGTGAAGGCAGGGTGGGAGAGACCCAGTACTTC.

The DNA of the CDR3 is TGTGCCAGCAGCTTGGTCCCGACCGGGGAGCTGTTTTTT. It translates to CASSLVPTGELFF. The V call is TRBV5-8, the J call TRBJ2-2; D gene uncertain. The germline V gene has CDR1 SGHTS and CDR2 YDEGEE. Trimming cost V 0 bases and J 5 bases, with 5 bases left between them. The CDR3 contains 13 residues.

This clone has a single count. This rearrangement joins TRBV25-1 to TRBJ1-1, with unresolved D. This CDR3 has 16 amino acids. From germline, CDR1 is MGHDK and CDR2 SYGVNS. The V end was cut by 1 base, the J end by 4 bases, with 16 bases between. In nucleotides, the CDR3 is TGTGCCAGCAGTGAATTCCGAGGGCCTTTGGGCACTGAAGCTTTCTTT. It is translated as CASSEFRGPLGTEAFF.

This clone was found a few times. V usage is TRBV18 and J usage is TRBJ1-2, with 7 bases matching TRBD1. V was clipped by 3 bases and J by 7 bases; unmatched bases: 11. Looked up from germline, CDR1 is KGHSH and CDR2 is LQKENI. The CDR3 has 15 residues. For the CDR3, the DNA is TGTGCCAGCTCACCGGGGACAGTCCTCCCGGGTGGCTACACCTTC. This translates into CASSPGTVLPGGYTF.

The V gene is TRBV5-8, the J gene TRBJ1-3; maybe TRBD1 (5 bases). The CDR3 sequence is 15 residues long. The ends were cut back, 0 bases at V and 5 bases at J, with 12 bases in the middle. Germline lookup yields CDR1 SGHTS and CDR2 YDEGEE. CDR3 nucleotides: TGTGCCAGCAGCTTGGCGGGTAGGGGCAGAAACACCATATATTTT. Translated: CASSLAGRGRNTIYF.

This sequence joins TRBV28 and TRBJ2-7; 7 nucleotides agree with TRBD1. CDR3 length equals 15 residues. V was pared by 6 bases and J by 0 bases, with 8 bases of the junction left unmatched. Germline lookup yields CDR1 MDHEN and CDR2 SYDVKM. DNA of the CDR3: TGTGCCAGCAGCTCGACAGGGTTTTTCTCCTACGAGCAGTACTTC. Residues: CASSSTGFFSYEQYF. Complete variable domain (other parts from reference TRBV28 and TRBJ2-7): DVKVTQSSRYLVKRTGEKVFLECVQDMDHENMFWYRQDPGLGLRLIYFSYDVKMKEKGDIPEGYSVSREKKERFSLILESASTNQTSMYLCASSSTGFFSYEQYFGPGTRLTVT.

The gene calls are TRBV7-2 and TRBJ2-1; 12 bases line up with TRBD1. V was clipped by 2 bases and J by 9 bases; unmatched bases: 5. This CDR3 spans 15 amino acids. From germline, CDR1 is SGHTA and CDR2 FQGNSA. CDR3 sequence reads: CASSLWDRGLGEQFF. CDR3 bases: TGTGCCAGCAGCTTATGGGACAGGGGGCTGGGTGAGCAGTTCTTC.

V gene TRBV14 combines with J gene TRBJ1-3; D not resolved. The V gene's germline CDR1 is SGHDN and CDR2 FVKESK. This CDR3 region has 15 residues. V was cut by 0 bases and J by 2 bases, with 8 bases left in between. DNA for the CDR3: TGTGCCAGCAGCCAAGATGGACTCCCTGGAAACACCATATATTTT. It translates to CASSQDGLPGNTIYF.

This clone was seen a single time. The rearrangement uses TRBV27 and TRBJ1-1, with a possible D match to TRBD1 (6 bases). This CDR3 comprises 16 residues. Germline V gene data show CDR1 as MNHEY and CDR2 as SMNVEV (reference sequence). V lost 6 bases, J lost 0 bases, and 17 bases lay in between. The CDR3 region is CASSGLKGVMNTEAFF. The DNA of the CDR3 is TGTGCCAGCAGCGGCTTAAAGGGGGTTATGAACACTGAAGCTTTCTTT.

The V and J genes are TRBV6-5 and TRBJ1-2; D unclear. Germline V gene lookup returns CDR1 MNHEY and CDR2 SVGAGI. Trimming took off 0 bases at V and 5 bases at J, with 13 bases between the two ends. This CDR3 is 15 amino acids long. The CDR3 DNA sequence: TGTGCCAGCAGTTACTCTCCATCGGAGCAATATGGCTACACCTTC. It encodes CASSYSPSEQYGYTF.

The V and J genes are TRBV7-2 and TRBJ1-6; a weak D match, TRBD1 (6 bases). Germline assignment: CDR1 SGHTA and CDR2 FQGNSA. V lost 5 bases and J 7 bases, leaving 15 bases between the germline ends. This CDR3 has 15 residues. The CDR3 DNA reads as TGTGCCAGCAGCCCGGGAGGGGGTCTCAATTCACCCCTCCACTTT. This translates into CASSPGGGLNSPLHF.

This chain connects TRBV27 to TRBJ2-1; D perhaps matches TRBD1 (5 bases). V lost 7 bases to trimming and J lost 2 bases, with 15 bases between them. The CDR3 is made up of 15 amino acids. Germline CDR1 reads MNHEY; CDR2 reads SMNVEV (reference sequence). CDR3 residues: CASNPEGAAYNEQFF. CDR3 nucleotide sequence: TGTGCCAGCAACCCCGAAGGGGCGGCCTACAATGAGCAGTTCTTC.

The chain joins TRBV6-5 to TRBJ2-7; 8 bases agree with TRBD2. Germline V CDR1 and CDR2: MNHEY, SVGAGI. CDR3 size: 13 residues. Trimming cost V 6 bases and J 2 bases; bases outside gene matches: 3. The CDR3 here is CASRSGSPYEQYF. Written as DNA, the CDR3 is TGTGCCAGCAGGAGCGGGAGTCCCTACGAGCAGTACTTC.